The T cell receptor beta chain under discussion was sequenced for a study of T-cell reconstitution after alpha-beta-depleted transplantation in children. Unique molecular identifiers were built into the TCRbeta library. MiXCR, run by TCRdb on the PCR reads, gives a single entry per CDR3 protein. In the table there are a few hundred thousand distinct CDR3 sequences, 15% to 20% of which are singletons. Germline loops: CDR1 LGHNA, CDR2 YSLEER. CDR3 length equals 15 residues. V lost 4 bases and J 1 base, leaving 13 bases between the germline ends. Study-wide results and limits: Reports say that about two months after transplant, the alpha-beta T cells came out of several hundred graft clones that had expanded. Diversity and T-cell counts at one year after transplant derived mostly from new T cells. Elevated TCRbeta diversity at day 60 was traced, in some patients, to surviving recipient T cells and thymic progenitors.

There are a few counts of this clonotype. Its antigen is still unknown. The receptor was derived from a boy younger than two who had a stem cell transplant for Wiskott-Aldrich syndrome, so the T cells may come from the graft donor. The chain links TRBV4-3 to TRBJ1-2; possible D gene TRBD1, 6 bases. The specimen comprised PBMCs, mostly from graft donor cells, sampled 360 days after TCRalphabeta/CD19-depleted stem cell transplant. For the CDR3, the DNA is TGCGCCAGCAGCCTCATCCCAGGGGTTAACTATGGCTACACCTTC. Amino acids: CASSLIPGVNYGYTF.